The 24 T cell receptor beta chains reported below all come from one sample, sequenced in a study of a mutant IDH1 vaccine in newly diagnosed glioma (dated by TCRdb to about 2021). These receptors' targets are unknown. This specimen's time point label, interpreted: week 23, last vaccination. Each vaccine dose was 300 ug of a 20-mer mutant IDH1 peptide in Montanide, given subcutaneously with topical imiquimod. Library method: the immunoSEQ multiplex PCR assay. TCRdb obtained this table from immuneACCESS and retained in-frame rearrangements with V and J assigned. These tables miss some clones; where compared with another copy, unresolved V genes account for less than half of the shortfall, and the remainder is unexplained. The sample table lists under 13,000 clones, about 91% of them with a count of one. The biggest ten clones account for approximately 5.2% of the sample. The sample in question was PBMCs, obtained from a glioma patient whose treatment included an IDH1 peptide vaccine. Receptor source: a woman aged 40 to 50 with glioma. Some clones in this sample may be carry-over from other donors' samples.

Here the CDR3 reads CASRRIAGPSYEQYF. DNA for the CDR3: TGTGCCAGCAGACGAATAGCGGGGCCCTCCTACGAGCAGTACTTC. The chain recombines TRBV28 with TRBJ2-7; 8 nucleotides line up with TRBD2. V gave up 6 bases and J gave up 0 bases; unmatched junction bases: 7. From germline, CDR1 is MDHEN and CDR2 SYDVKM. The CDR3 length is 15 residues.

This chain joins TRBV30 and TRBJ2-3; 10 nucleotides align to TRBD2. The CDR3 is 13 residues long. The germline CDR1 and CDR2 sequences are GTSNPN and SVGIG (reference sequence). V trimming: 2 bases; J trimming: 15 bases; junction bases outside the gene matches: 11. The CDR3 here is CAWSTSTSGRSYF. CDR3 bases: TGTGCCTGGAGTACCTCGACTAGCGGGCGGTCCTATTTT.

The chain recombines TRBV29-1 with TRBJ2-1; a possible D gene is TRBD2 (5 bases). The CDR3 covers 13 residues. CDR1 and CDR2 from the germline V gene are SQVTM and ANQGSEA. With 7 bases removed from V and 4 bases from J, the gap between germline ends came to 14 bases. CDR3 bases: TGCAGCGCATCGGGGTCCTCGTACAATGAGCAGTTCTTC. Its translation: CSASGSSYNEQFF.

CDR3 protein: CASRVASTDTQYF. CDR3 in DNA: TGTGCCAGCAGAGTAGCTAGCACAGATACGCAGTATTTT. The chain recombines TRBV2 with TRBJ2-3; D is undetermined. The CDR3 runs to 13 residues. Germline loops: CDR1 SNHLY, CDR2 FYNNEI. V dropped 6 bases and J dropped 0 bases, with 7 bases sitting between them.

This clone showed up just once. The chain uses TRBV5-6 and TRBJ2-3; D not resolved. With 2 bases removed from V and 0 bases from J, the gap between germline ends came to 10 bases. CDR1 and CDR2 (germline): SGHDT, YYEEEE. The CDR3 contains 15 residues. The CDR3 reads CASSFSVGSTDTQYF. The CDR3 bases are TGTGCCAGCAGCTTTTCAGTGGGGAGCACAGATACGCAGTATTTT.

V gene TRBV28 combines with J gene TRBJ1-5; D gene uncertain. CDR1 and CDR2 from the germline V gene are MDHEN and SYDVKM. The CDR3 loop spans 14 amino acids. V was shortened by 1 base and J by 2 bases, with 6 bases between the two germline ends. The CDR3 DNA reads TGTGCCAGCAGTTTATCCATAGGCAATCAGCCCCAGCATTTT. Translation gives CASSLSIGNQPQHF. The variable domain in full, with the rest retrieved from reference TRBV28 and TRBJ1-5, is DVKVTQSSRYLVKRTGEKVFLECVQDMDHENMFWYRQDPGLGLRLIYFSYDVKMKEKGDIPEGYSVSREKKERFSLILESASTNQTSMYLCASSLSIGNQPQHFGDGTRLSIL.

This clone has more than one count but fewer than ten. The J gene is TRBJ1-1, the V gene TRBV7-9; no clear D. This CDR3 spans 15 amino acids. Germline V gene sequence: CDR1 SEHNR, CDR2 FQNEAQ (reference sequence). V was trimmed by 0 bases and J by 5 bases, leaving 13 bases between them. CDR3 loop: CASSLADSIGTEAFF. DNA for the CDR3: TGTGCCAGCAGCTTAGCGGACTCCATTGGGACTGAAGCTTTCTTT.

This clone was seen more than once but under ten times. V is TRBV6-1 and J is TRBJ1-1, with D uncertain. Germline V CDR1 and CDR2: MNHNS, SASEGT. The CDR3 sequence is 14 residues long. The V gene lost 1 base and the J gene lost 4 bases, with 10 bases spanning the gap. The CDR3 reads CASSEEEWRTEAFF. The CDR3 bases are TGTGCCAGCAGTGAAGAGGAATGGCGCACTGAAGCTTTCTTT.

The chain combines TRBV5-1 with TRBJ1-5; no clear D gene. CDR1 is SGHRS and CDR2 is YFSETQ in the germline V gene. Trimming shortened V by 0 bases and J by 3 bases, and 4 bases separated the two germline ends. The CDR3 is 13 residues long. The CDR3: CASSLGLNQPQHF. Here the CDR3 DNA reads TGCGCCAGCAGCTTGGGTCTCAATCAGCCCCAGCATTTT.

In nucleotides, the CDR3 is TGTGCCAGCAGTTCCGACCGGGACGCTTACTACGAGCAGTACTTC. It codes for CASSSDRDAYYEQYF. The chain is built from TRBV27 and TRBJ2-7, with D perhaps being TRBD1 or TRBD2 (5 bases each). This CDR3 is built from 15 residues. The V gene's germline CDR1 is MNHEY and CDR2 SMNVEV (reference sequence). V was shortened by 4 bases and J by 3 bases, with 16 bases between the two germline ends.

The V call is TRBV5-1, the J call TRBJ2-7; D might be TRBD2 (6 bases). Between the trimmed V and J ends, which lost 4 bases and 4 bases, there was a span of 21 bases. Germline CDR1 and CDR2: SGHRS and YFSETQ. The CDR3 sequence is 16 residues long. CDR3 residues: CASSVNLGGAGYEQYF. The CDR3 nucleotides read TGCGCCAGCAGCGTCAATCTCGGGGGAGCAGGTTACGAGCAGTACTTC.

The rearrangement joins TRBV19 to TRBJ2-3; 10 bases agree with TRBD2. Germline-derived CDR1 and CDR2 are LNHDA and SQIVND (reference sequence). The CDR3 loop spans 14 amino acids. The ends lost 9 bases at V and 6 bases at J; junction bases unmatched: 9. CDR3 bases: TGTGCCAGAGCCGGGACTAGCGATGGGGATACGCAGTATTTT. Its translation: CARAGTSDGDTQYF.

This chain links TRBV27 with TRBJ2-3; 10 bases match TRBD2. From germline, CDR1 is MNHEY and CDR2 SMNVEV (reference sequence). The CDR3 has 17 residues. V lost 5 bases and J lost 2; bases outside the gene matches: 10. CDR3 region: CASSPSKRGGLTDTQYF. CDR3 bases: TGTGCCAGCAGTCCGAGTAAGCGGGGGGGCCTCACAGATACGCAGTATTTT.

The genes are TRBV6-6 and TRBJ2-7, with 10 bases fitting TRBD2. V shed 2 bases, J shed 0 bases, and the junction held 4 bases outside the gene matches. Germline V gene data show CDR1 as MNHNY and CDR2 as SVGAGI (reference sequence). The CDR3 loop spans 16 amino acids. The CDR3 sequence: CASSYRLAGDSYEQYF. Written as DNA, the CDR3 is TGTGCCAGCAGTTACAGACTAGCGGGTGACTCCTACGAGCAGTACTTC.

This rearrangement joins TRBV2 to TRBJ2-3, with 9 nucleotides matching TRBD2. The ends lost 4 bases at V and 4 bases at J; junction bases unmatched: 0. Germline values: CDR1 SNHLY, CDR2 FYNNEI. The CDR3 runs 13 residues. The DNA of the CDR3 is TGTGCCAGCAGTGGCGGGGGGGCAGATACGCAGTATTTT. Its translation: CASSGGGADTQYF. The whole variable domain, filled in from reference TRBV2 and TRBJ2-3, reads EPEVTQTPSHQVTQMGQEVILRCVPISNHLYFYWYRQILGQKVEFLVSFYNNEISEKSEIFDDQFSVERPDGSNFTLKIRSTKLEDSAMYFCASSGGGADTQYFGPGTRLTVL.

The V gene is TRBV4-1, the J gene TRBJ1-5; no reliable D call. The V gene's germline CDR1 is MGHRA and CDR2 YSYEKL. V lost 3 bases to trimming and J lost 7 bases, with 10 bases between them. The CDR3 extends over 13 amino acids. The CDR3 loop reads CASSQAYLQPQHF. CDR3 nucleotides: TGCGCCAGCAGCCAGGCTTATCTCCAGCCCCAGCATTTT.

The V gene is TRBV10-1, the J gene TRBJ2-3, with 13 bases matching TRBD2. CDR1 and CDR2 (germline): WNHNN, SYGVQD (reference sequence). This CDR3 is built from 17 residues. J was trimmed by 4 bases and V by 6 bases; bases with no gene match: 10. In DNA, the CDR3 is TGCGCCAGCAGCGACGGACTAGCGGGAGAGGGATCAGATACGCAGTATTTT. Translating gives CASSDGLAGEGSDTQYF.

The rearrangement joins TRBV13 to TRBJ2-7; D may match TRBD1 or TRBD2 (5 bases each). The germline CDR1 and CDR2 sequences are PRHDT and FYEKMQ (reference sequence). V lost 5 bases and J 7 bases, leaving 15 bases between the germline ends. This CDR3 contains 13 residues. Here the CDR3 reads CASSARDGREQYF. For the CDR3, the DNA is TGTGCCAGCAGCGCGAGGGACGGGCGGGAGCAGTACTTC.

The chain employs TRBV5-1 and TRBJ1-5, with TRBD1 matching over 7 bases. V was pared by 0 bases and J by 2 bases, with 2 bases of the junction left unmatched. The CDR3 length is 15 residues. Germline V gene lookup returns CDR1 SGHRS and CDR2 YFSETQ. The CDR3 loop is CASSLGTGGNQPQHF. The CDR3 nucleotides are TGCGCCAGCAGCTTGGGGACAGGAGGCAATCAGCCCCAGCATTTT.

The V call is TRBV5-6, the J call TRBJ2-5; D remains unclear. CDR1 SGHDT and CDR2 YYEEEE come from the germline V gene. The length of the CDR3 is 15 residues. Trimming took 5 bases from V and 1 from J, leaving 15 bases between them. The CDR3 spells CASSRGADFQETQYF. DNA of the CDR3: TGTGCCAGCAGTCGAGGAGCTGACTTCCAAGAGACCCAGTACTTC.

V is TRBV19 and J is TRBJ2-3, with 10 positions matching TRBD2. Germline CDR1 LNHDA, CDR2 SQIVND (reference sequence). V lost 2 bases to trimming and J lost 6 bases; unmatched junction nucleotides: 14. The CDR3 totals 18 residues. In nucleotides, the CDR3 is TGTGCCAGTAGTATAACAGAGAGCGGGAGGGCCCTCGGGGATACGCAGTATTTT. This codes for CASSITESGRALGDTQYF.

CDR3 in DNA: TGTGCCAGCGTCCATGGGAGGGGTACCACTGAAGCTTTCTTT. Encoded protein: CASVHGRGTTEAFF. V usage is TRBV5-6 and J usage is TRBJ1-1; a possible D gene is TRBD1 (5 bases). The CDR3 contains 14 residues. Looked up from germline, CDR1 is SGHDT and CDR2 is YYEEEE. The V gene lost 7 bases and the J gene lost 4 bases, with 17 bases spanning the gap.

The V and J genes are TRBV6-1 and TRBJ1-1, with a possible D match to TRBD1 (5 bases). Trimming pared 7 bases from V and 6 bases from J, leaving 9 bases between. The germline CDR1 and CDR2 sequences are MNHNS and SASEGT. The CDR3 length is 11 residues. The CDR3 DNA follows: TGTGCCAGCAATGAGGGACCTGAAGCTTTCTTT. It encodes CASNEGPEAFF.

The V and J genes are TRBV2 and TRBJ2-1; 8 bases are a match to TRBD2. Unmatched junction bases numbered 9, after V lost 8 bases and J lost 9 bases. Germline CDR1 SNHLY, CDR2 FYNNEI. The CDR3 spans 13 residues. The CDR3: CASGIAGWTEQFF. The CDR3 DNA follows: TGTGCCAGCGGGATAGCGGGATGGACTGAGCAGTTCTTC.